These T cell receptor beta chains were read from a single sample in a study of response to subunit inactivated influenza vaccine. TCRdb reanalysed the RT-PCR reads using MiXCR and keeps one entry per CDR3 protein. The sample yields 530,000 or so distinct CDR3 sequences, roughly 25% seen once. The sequences come from CD4+ T cells sorted from PBMCs, collected less than 6 days after vaccination. These TCRs come from a middle-aged man who received an inactivated influenza vaccine. CDR3s include the opening cysteine and the closing phenylalanine or tryptophan. The D gene is left open where the match is weak. The size entry is marked missing in some rows and otherwise reads once, few, many or a size class.

CDR3 length	J gene	clone size	D gene	V gene	CDR3 protein	CDR3 DNA
13	TRBJ2-1	few	TRBD2	TRBV29-1	CSGAGGDYNEQFF	TGCAGCGGGGCTGGGGGGGACTACAATGAGCAGTTCTTC
17	TRBJ2-3	-	-	TRBV4-3	CASSPHRPGLSTDTQYF	TGCGCCAGCAGCCCGCACAGGCCAGGGCTTAGCACAGATACGCAGTATTTT
13	TRBJ2-1	few	-	TRBV20-1	CSGLGGNYNEQFF	TGCAGTGGCCTTGGGGGGAACTACAATGAGCAGTTCTTC
15	TRBJ1-3	few	TRBD1	TRBV9	CASSVVTGAGNTIYF	TGTGCCAGCAGCGTAGTAACAGGGGCTGGAAACACCATATATTTT
15	TRBJ1-2	few	-	TRBV27	CASFYTEDRNYGYTF	TGTGCCAGCTTTTACACGGAAGACAGGAACTATGGCTACACCTTC
15	TRBJ2-7	-	-	TRBV6-7	CASSQPTVSSYEQYF	TGTGCCAGCAGCCAACCCACCGTGAGCTCCTACGAGCAGTACTTC
17	TRBJ2-3	few	TRBD2	TRBV20-1	CSARVAGGAGSTDTQYF	TGCAGTGCTAGAGTAGCGGGAGGGGCAGGGTCCACAGATACGCAGTATTTT
17	TRBJ2-3	-	TRBD1	TRBV9	CASSSGRGPRSTDTQYF	TGTGCCAGCAGCTCCGGAAGGGGGCCACGAAGCACAGATACGCAGTATTTT
14	TRBJ2-3	-	TRBD1	TRBV20-1	CSARGTGSTDTQYF	TGCAGTGCGAGAGGGACAGGTAGCACAGATACGCAGTATTTT
13	TRBJ1-6	many	-	TRBV2	CASGRLENSPLHF	TGTGCCAGCGGAAGGTTGGAGAATTCACCCCTCCACTTT
16	TRBJ2-7	-	-	TRBV7-2	CASSLSRGVGAYEQYF	TGTGCCAGCAGCCTCTCTAGGGGGGTCGGGGCCTACGAGCAGTACTTC
15	TRBJ2-7	-	-	TRBV4-3	CASSQVWDWNYEQYF	TGCGCCAGCAGCCAAGTATGGGACTGGAATTACGAGCAGTACTTC
17	TRBJ2-3	-	-	TRBV6-2/TRBV6-3	CASSPHSSARFTDTQYF	TGTGCCAGCAGCCCCCACTCCTCTGCAAGGTTCACAGATACGCAGTATTTT
16	TRBJ2-1	-	-	TRBV11-2	CASSLEIRGAGDEQFF	TGTGCCAGCAGCTTAGAGATTCGGGGGGCCGGGGATGAGCAGTTCTTC
13	TRBJ2-7	few	-	TRBV7-9	CASSSPSDYEQYF	TGTGCCAGCAGCTCACCCTCAGATTACGAGCAGTACTTC
15	TRBJ2-1	once	-	TRBV5-1	CASRTAGSSYNEQFF	TGCGCCAGCAGGACCGCGGGGAGCTCCTACAATGAGCAGTTCTTC
17	TRBJ2-3	-	TRBD2	TRBV20-1	CSASPPAGMRVTDTQYF	TGCAGTGCTAGTCCACCAGCGGGGATGAGGGTCACAGATACGCAGTATTTT
14	TRBJ2-7	many	-	TRBV5-1	CASSQGLGSYEQYF	TGTGCCAGCAGCCAAGGACTGGGCTCCTACGAGCAGTACTTC
13	TRBJ1-5	-	TRBD1	TRBV6-2/TRBV6-3	CASNDRGYQPQHF	TGTGCCAGCAATGACAGGGGCTATCAGCCCCAGCATTTT
15	TRBJ1-2	-	-	TRBV10-3	CAISELQAPNYGYTF	TGTGCCATCAGTGAATTACAGGCCCCTAACTATGGCTACACCTTC
16	TRBJ2-7	-	TRBD1	TRBV6-2/TRBV6-3	CASSYVSGTVSYEQYF	TGTGCCAGCAGTTACGTCTCCGGGACAGTCTCCTACGAGCAGTACTTC
17	TRBJ2-2	-	TRBD2	TRBV6-2/TRBV6-3	CASIDAFSGANTGELFF	TGTGCCAGCATTGATGCATTTAGCGGGGCGAACACCGGGGAGCTGTTTTTT